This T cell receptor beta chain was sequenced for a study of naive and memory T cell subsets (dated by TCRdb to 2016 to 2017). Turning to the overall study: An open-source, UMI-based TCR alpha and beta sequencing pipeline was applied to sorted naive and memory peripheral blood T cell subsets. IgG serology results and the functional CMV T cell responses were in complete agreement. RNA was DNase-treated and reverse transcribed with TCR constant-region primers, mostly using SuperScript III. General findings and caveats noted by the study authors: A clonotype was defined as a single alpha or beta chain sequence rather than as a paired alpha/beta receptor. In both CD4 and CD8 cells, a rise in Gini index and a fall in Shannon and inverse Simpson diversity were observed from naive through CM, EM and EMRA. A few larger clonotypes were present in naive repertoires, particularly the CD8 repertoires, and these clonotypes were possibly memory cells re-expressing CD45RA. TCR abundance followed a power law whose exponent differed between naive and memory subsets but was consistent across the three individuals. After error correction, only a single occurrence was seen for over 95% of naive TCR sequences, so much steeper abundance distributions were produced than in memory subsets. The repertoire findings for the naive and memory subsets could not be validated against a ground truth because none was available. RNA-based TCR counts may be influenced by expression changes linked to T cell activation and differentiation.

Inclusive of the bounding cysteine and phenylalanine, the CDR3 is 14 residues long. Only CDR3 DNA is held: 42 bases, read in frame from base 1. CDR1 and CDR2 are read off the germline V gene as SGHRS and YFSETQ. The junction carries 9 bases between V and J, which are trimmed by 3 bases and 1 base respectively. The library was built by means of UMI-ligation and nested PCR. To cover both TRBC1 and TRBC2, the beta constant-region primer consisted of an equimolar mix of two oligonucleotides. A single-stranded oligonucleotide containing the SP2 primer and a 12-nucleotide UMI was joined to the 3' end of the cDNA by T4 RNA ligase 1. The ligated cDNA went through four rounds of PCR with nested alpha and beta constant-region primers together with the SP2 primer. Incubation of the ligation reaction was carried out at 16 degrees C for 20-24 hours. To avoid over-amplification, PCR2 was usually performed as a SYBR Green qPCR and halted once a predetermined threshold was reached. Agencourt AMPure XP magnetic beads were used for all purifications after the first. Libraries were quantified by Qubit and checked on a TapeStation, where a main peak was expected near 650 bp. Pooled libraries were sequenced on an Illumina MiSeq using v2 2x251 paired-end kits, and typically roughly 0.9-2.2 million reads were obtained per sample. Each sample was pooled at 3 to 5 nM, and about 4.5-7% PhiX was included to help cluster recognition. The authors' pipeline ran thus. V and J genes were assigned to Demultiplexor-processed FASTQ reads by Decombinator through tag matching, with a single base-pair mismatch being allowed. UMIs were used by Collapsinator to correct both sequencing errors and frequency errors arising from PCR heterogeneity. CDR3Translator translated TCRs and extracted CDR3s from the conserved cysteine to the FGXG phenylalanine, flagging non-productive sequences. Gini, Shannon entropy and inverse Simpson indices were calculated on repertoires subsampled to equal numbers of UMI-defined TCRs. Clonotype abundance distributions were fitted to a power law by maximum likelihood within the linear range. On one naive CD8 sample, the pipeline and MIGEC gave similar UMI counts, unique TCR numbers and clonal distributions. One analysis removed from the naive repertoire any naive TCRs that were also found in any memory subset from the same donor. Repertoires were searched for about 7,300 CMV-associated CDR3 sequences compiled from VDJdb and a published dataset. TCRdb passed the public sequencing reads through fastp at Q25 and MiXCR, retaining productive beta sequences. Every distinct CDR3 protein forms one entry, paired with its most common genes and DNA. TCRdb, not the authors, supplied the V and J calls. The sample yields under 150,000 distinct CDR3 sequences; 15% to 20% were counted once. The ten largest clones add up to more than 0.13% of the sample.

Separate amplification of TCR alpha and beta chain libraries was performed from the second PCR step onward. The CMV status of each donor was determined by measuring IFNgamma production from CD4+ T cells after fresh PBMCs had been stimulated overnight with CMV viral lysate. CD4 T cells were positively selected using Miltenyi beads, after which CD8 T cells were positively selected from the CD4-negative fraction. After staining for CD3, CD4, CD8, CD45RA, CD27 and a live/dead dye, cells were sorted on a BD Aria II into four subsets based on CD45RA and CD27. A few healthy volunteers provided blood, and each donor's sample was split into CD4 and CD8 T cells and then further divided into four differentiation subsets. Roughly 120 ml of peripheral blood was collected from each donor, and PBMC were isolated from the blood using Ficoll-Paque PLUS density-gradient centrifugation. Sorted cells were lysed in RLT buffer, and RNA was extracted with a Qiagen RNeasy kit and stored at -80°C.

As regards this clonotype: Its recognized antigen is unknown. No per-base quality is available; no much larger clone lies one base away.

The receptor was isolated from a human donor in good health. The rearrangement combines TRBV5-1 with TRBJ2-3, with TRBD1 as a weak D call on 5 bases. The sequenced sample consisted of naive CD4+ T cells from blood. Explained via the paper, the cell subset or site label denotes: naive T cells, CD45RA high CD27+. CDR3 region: CASSSQTGTDTQYF. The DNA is TGCGCCAGCAGCTCCCAGACAGGCACAGATACGCAGTATTTT.